The sequence of this TCR beta chain was determined in a study of blood T cells in healthy people across ages. Germline V lookup: CDR1 SGHTA, CDR2 FQGNSA. Trimming removed 1 base at V and 0 bases at J, with 5 bases between. This CDR3 has 14 residues. Study-level results: Older age coincided with a roughly linear decline in TCR beta diversity per million T cells.

With a J-beta primer mix and a sample-barcoded 5' primer, a second PCR ran about 7 to 11 cycles. TCRdb redid the calling of the 5' RACE reads with MiXCR, one entry per CDR3 protein. In the table there are 950,000 to 1,200,000 distinct CDR3 sequences, more than 30% of which are singletons. Collection of around 10 milliliters of peripheral blood was performed for each donor. This clonotype was seen at least ten times. The antigen remains unidentified. V usage is TRBV7-2 and J usage is TRBJ2-3; D is unresolved. The specimen was blood. The sequence derives from a man aged 18 to 29 in good health. DNA of the CDR3: TGTGCCAGCAGCTTAGTCCGAAGCACAGATACGCAGTATTTT. Residues: CASSLVRSTDTQYF. Complete variable domain (other parts from reference TRBV7-2 and TRBJ2-3): GAGVSQSPSNKVTEKGKDVELRCDPISGHTALYWYRQSLGQGLEFLIYFQGNSAPDKSGLPSDRFSAERTGGSVSTLTIQRTQQEDSAVYLCASSLVRSTDTQYFGPGTRLTVL.